This TCR beta chain was sequenced for a study of graft-versus-host responses after intestinal transplantation. Study overall: Tacrolimus and steroids were given for around 3 years to all recipients after anti-thymocyte globulin induction. Study outcomes and limitations: HvG clone declines early post-transplant were associated with peak circulating GvH levels. Clonal ratios of graft-versus-host to host-versus-graft in allografts were high for patients exhibiting graft-donor T cell macrochimerism.

V lost 3 bases and J lost 4, with 12 bases in between. The CDR3 is 14 amino acids. Germline V CDR1 and CDR2: ENHRY, SYGVKD. Note on this clone: Its antigen is currently unknown.

Some clones are missing from TCRdb's copy, which holds only in-frame ones; the method was immunoSEQ multiplex PCR. The sample lists over 85,000 clones, just under 95% occurring once. The chain employs TRBV10-3 and TRBJ1-1, with a possible D match to TRBD1 (5 bases). This clonotype originated in a human donor who received an intestinal transplant. The sequencing used unstimulated CD8+ T cells sorted from spleen or lymph node cells, collected before intestinal transplant. CDR3: CAISDGGSGTEAFF. Here the CDR3 DNA reads TGTGCCATCAGTGATGGGGGATCGGGCACTGAAGCTTTCTTT.